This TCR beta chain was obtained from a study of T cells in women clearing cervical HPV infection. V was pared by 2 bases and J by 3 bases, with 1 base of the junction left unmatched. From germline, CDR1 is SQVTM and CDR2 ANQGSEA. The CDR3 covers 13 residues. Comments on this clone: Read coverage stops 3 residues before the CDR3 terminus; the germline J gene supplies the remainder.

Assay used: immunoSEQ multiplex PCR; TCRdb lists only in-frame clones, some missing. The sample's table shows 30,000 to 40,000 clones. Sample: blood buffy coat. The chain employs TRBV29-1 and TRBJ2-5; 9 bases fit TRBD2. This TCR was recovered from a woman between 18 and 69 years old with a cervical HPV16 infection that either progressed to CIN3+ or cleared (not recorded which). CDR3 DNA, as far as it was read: TGCAGCGTTGAATCTAGCGGGAAAGAGACC. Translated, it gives CSVESSGKET. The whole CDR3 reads CSVESSGKETQYF.